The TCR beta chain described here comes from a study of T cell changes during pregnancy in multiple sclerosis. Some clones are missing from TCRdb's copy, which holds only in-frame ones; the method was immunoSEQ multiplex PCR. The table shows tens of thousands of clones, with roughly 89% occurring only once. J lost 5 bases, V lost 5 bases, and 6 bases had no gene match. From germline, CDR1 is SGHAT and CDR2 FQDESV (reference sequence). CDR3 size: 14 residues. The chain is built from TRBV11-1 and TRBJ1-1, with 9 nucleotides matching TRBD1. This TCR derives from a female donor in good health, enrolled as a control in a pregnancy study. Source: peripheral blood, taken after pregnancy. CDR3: CASSPGQGVTEAFF. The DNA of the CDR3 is TGTGCCAGCAGCCCGGGACAGGGTGTGACTGAAGCTTTCTTT.